These 8 T cell receptor beta chains were sequenced from one sample in a study of cytomegalovirus exposure and HLA in healthy donors. 13 Jbeta primers and 60 Vbeta primers were used for the PCR. Only in-frame clones appear in the TCRdb table, and some are missing; sequencing was by immunoSEQ multiplex PCR. The table includes 170,000 or so clones, 75% to 85% detected once. Source material: PBMCs. These TCRs come from a man aged 50 or older in good health and CMV-seropositive.

The V and J genes are TRBV27 and TRBJ1-5; 8 bases are a match to TRBD1. Trimming at V came to 4 bases and at J to 5 bases, leaving 22 bases not matched to a gene. The CDR3 runs to 20 residues. The germline V gene has CDR1 MNHEY and CDR2 SMNVEV (reference sequence). The DNA for the CDR3 is TGTGCCAGCAGTTCCCTATTAGCCCCCCTCCTCGACAGGGGCCATCAGCCCCAGCATTTT. This codes for CASSSLLAPLLDRGHQPQHF.

This chain joins TRBV6-1 and TRBJ2-7; 12 bases agree with TRBD2. The CDR3 consists of 16 residues. Unmatched junction bases numbered 8, after V lost 4 bases and J lost 4 bases. The germline V gene encodes CDR1 MNHNS and CDR2 SASEGT. Written as DNA, the CDR3 is TGTGCCAGCAGTGCTCTAGCGGGAGGGAGCCGATACGAGCAGTACGTC. This gives the protein CASSALAGGSRYEQYV.

The rearrangement links TRBV29-1 to TRBJ1-2; TRBD1 aligns across 7 bases. V dropped 4 bases and J dropped 0; count of bases not matched to a gene: 5. CDR1 and CDR2 (germline): SQVTM, ANQGSEA. The length of the CDR3 is 14 residues. The DNA for the CDR3 is TGCAGCGTTGCCGGGACAGAAGCTAACTATGGCTACACCTTC. Its protein product is CSVAGTEANYGYTF.

The chain employs TRBV28 and TRBJ1-3; D remains ambiguous. Germline values: CDR1 MDHEN, CDR2 SYDVKM. Trimming left V 4 bases short and J 2 bases short, with 9 bases between. CDR3 length: 14 amino acids. The CDR3 DNA reads as TGTGCCAGCAGTTCGACATACGCTGGAAACACCATATATTTT. Its protein is CASSSTYAGNTIYF.

The genes are TRBV2 and TRBJ1-4; unclear D gene. Germline assignment: CDR1 SNHLY and CDR2 FYNNEI. With 1 base removed from V and 0 bases from J, the gap between germline ends came to 6 bases. The CDR3 has 15 residues. The CDR3 coding sequence is TGTGCCAGCAGTGAAGGTCTATCAACTAATGAAAAACTGTTTTTT. Translated: CASSEGLSTNEKLFF.

The genes are TRBV6-5 and TRBJ1-2; TRBD1 agrees at 7 bases. Germline CDR1 MNHEY, CDR2 SVGAGI. The CDR3 covers 15 residues. The V and J ends lost 2 bases and 2 bases, in that order; junction bases with no gene match: 5. CDR3 bases: TGTGCCAGCAGTTACGGGGGACAGAAAAACTATGGCTACACCTTC. Its translation: CASSYGGQKNYGYTF.

The rearrangement uses TRBV10-3 and TRBJ1-1; 8 bases line up with TRBD1. The CDR3 covers 14 residues. Germline lookup yields CDR1 ENHRY and CDR2 SYGVKD. Trimming at V came to 6 bases and at J to 3 bases, leaving 6 bases not matched to a gene. CDR3 loop: CAISRTGWDTEAFF. CDR3 nucleotides: TGTGCCATCAGCCGGACAGGGTGGGACACTGAAGCTTTCTTT.

The chain combines TRBV9 with TRBJ1-1; the D is unclear. CDR3 length: 12 amino acids. Trimming removed 5 bases at V and 0 bases at J, with 5 bases between. The germline gives CDR1 SGDLS, CDR2 YYNGEE. The CDR3 spells CASSNMNTEAFF. CDR3 in DNA: TGTGCCAGCAGTAACATGAACACTGAAGCTTTCTTT.